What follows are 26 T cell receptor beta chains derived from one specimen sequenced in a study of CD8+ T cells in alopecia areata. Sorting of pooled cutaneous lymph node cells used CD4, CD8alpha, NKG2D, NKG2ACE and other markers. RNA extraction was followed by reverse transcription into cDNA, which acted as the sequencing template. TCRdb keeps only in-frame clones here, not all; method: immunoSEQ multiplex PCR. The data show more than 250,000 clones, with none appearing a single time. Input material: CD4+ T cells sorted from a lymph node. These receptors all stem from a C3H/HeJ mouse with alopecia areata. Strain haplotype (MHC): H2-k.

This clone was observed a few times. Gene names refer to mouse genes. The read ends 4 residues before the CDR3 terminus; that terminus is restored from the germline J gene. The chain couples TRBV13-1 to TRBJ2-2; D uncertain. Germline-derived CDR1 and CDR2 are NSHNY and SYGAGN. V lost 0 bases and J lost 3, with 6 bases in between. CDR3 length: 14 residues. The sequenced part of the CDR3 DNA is TGTGCCAGCAGTGATGCCTCCGACACCGGG. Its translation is CASSDASDTG. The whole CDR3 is CASSDASDTGQLYF.

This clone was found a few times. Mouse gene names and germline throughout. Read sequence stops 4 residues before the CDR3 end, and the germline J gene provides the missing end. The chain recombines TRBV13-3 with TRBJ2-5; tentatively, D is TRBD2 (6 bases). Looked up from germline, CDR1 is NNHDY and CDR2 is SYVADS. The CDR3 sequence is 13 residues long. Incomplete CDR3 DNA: TGTGCCAGCAGTGATACCTGGGGAGAC. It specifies CASSDTWGD. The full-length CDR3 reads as CASSDTWGDTQYF.

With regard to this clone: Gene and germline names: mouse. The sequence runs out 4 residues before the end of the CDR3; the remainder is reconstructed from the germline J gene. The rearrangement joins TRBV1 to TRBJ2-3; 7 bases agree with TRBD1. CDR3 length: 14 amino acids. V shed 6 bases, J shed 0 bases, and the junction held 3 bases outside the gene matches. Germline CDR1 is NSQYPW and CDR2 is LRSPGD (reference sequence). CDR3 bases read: TGCACCTGCAGCGGGACAGCTAGTGCAGAA. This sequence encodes CTCSGTASAE. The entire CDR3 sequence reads CTCSGTASAETLYF.

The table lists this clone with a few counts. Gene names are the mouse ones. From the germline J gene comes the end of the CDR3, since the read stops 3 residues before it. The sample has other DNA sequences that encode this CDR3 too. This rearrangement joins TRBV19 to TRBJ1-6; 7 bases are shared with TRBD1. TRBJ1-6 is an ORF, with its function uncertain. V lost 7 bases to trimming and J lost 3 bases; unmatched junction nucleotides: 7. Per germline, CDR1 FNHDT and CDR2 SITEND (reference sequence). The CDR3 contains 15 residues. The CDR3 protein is CASSDRDSYNSPLYF. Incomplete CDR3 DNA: TGTGCCAGCTCAGACCGGGACAGCTATAATTCGCCC.

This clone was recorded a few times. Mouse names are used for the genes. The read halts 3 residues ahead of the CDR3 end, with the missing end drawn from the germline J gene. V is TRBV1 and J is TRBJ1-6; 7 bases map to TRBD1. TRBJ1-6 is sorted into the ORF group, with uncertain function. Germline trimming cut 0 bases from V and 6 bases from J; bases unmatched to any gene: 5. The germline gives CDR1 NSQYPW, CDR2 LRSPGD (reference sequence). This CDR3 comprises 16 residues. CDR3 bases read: TGCACCTGCAGTGCAGATCCTCAGGGGGTTAATTCGCCC. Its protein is CTCSADPQGVNSP. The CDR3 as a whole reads CTCSADPQGVNSPLYF.

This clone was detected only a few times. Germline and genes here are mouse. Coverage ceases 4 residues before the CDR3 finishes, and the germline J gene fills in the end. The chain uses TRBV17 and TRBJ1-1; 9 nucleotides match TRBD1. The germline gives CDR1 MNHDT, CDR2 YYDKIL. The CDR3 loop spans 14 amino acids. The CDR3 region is CASSPSGTGREVFF. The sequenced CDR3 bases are TGTGCTAGCAGTCCATCCGGGACAGGGAGA.

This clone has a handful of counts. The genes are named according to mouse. The CDR3 sequence is CASSDRGQKDSDYTF. The DNA read from the CDR3 is TGTGCCAGCAGTGATAGGGGACAGAAGGACTCC. The V call is TRBV13-1, the J call TRBJ1-2, with 7 positions matching TRBD1. From the germline J gene comes the end of the CDR3, since the read stops 4 residues before it. V shed 1 base, J shed 3 bases, and the junction held 6 bases outside the gene matches. Germline-derived CDR1 and CDR2 are NSHNY and SYGAGN. The CDR3 is 15 residues long.

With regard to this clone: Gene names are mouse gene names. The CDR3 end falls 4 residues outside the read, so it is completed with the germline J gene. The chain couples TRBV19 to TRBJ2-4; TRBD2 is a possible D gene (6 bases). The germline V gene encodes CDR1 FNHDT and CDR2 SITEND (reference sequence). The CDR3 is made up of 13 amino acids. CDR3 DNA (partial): TGTGCCAGCAGTTGGGGGAAGGGAAAC. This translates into CASSWGKGN. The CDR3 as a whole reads CASSWGKGNTLYF.

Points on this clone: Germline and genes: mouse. The CDR3 loop reads CTCSDWGNQDTQYF. CDR3 DNA, as far as it was read: TGCACCTGCAGTGACTGGGGGAACCAAGAC. The chain couples TRBV1 to TRBJ2-5, with 8 nucleotides matching TRBD2. The CDR3 is cut off 4 residues early in the read; its end comes from the germline J gene. CDR1 is NSQYPW, CDR2 LRSPGD, per germline (reference sequence). V shed 4 bases and J 0 bases; nucleotides not matched to a gene: 0. The CDR3 has 14 amino acids.

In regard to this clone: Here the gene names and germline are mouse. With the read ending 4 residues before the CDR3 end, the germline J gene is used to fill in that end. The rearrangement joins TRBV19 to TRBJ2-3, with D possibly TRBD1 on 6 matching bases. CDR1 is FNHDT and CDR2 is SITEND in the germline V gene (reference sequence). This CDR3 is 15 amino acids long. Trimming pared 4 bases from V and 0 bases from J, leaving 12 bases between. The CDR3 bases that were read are TGTGCCAGCAGTCTCGGGACATATAGTGCAGAA. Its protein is CASSLGTYSAE. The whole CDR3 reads CASSLGTYSAETLYF.

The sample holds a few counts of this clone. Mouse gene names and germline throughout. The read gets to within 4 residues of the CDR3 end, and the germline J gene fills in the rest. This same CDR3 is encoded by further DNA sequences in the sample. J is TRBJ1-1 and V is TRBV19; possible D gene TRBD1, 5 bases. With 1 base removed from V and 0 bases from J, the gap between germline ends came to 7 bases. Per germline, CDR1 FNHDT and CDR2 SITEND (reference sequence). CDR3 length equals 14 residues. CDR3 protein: CASSIQGANTEVFF. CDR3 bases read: TGTGCCAGCAGTATACAGGGTGCAAACACA.

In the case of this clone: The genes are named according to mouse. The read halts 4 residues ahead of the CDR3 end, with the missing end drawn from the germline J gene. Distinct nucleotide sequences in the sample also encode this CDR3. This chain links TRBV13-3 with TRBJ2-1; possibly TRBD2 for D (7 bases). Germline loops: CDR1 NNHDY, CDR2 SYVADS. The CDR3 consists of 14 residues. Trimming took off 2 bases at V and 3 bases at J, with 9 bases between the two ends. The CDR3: CASSEGGGYAEQFF. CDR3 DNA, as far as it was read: TGTGCCAGCAGTGAGGGGGGCGGCTATGCT.

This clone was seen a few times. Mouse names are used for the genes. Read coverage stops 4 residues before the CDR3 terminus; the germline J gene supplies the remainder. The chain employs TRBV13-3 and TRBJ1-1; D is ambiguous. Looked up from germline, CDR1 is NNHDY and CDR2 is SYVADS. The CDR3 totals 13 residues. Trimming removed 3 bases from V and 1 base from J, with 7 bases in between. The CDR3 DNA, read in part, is TGTGCCAGCAGTGCAAATCGAAACACA. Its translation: CASSANRNT. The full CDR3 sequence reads CASSANRNTEVFF.

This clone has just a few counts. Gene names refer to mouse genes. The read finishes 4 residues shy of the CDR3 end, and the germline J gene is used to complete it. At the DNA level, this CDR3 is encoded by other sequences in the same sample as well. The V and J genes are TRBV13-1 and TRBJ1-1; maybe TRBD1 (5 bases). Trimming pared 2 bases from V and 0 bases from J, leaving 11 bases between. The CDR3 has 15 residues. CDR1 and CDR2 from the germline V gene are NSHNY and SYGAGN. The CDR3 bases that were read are TGTGCCAGCAGTGAAAGAAGGGGTGCAAACACA. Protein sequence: CASSERRGANT. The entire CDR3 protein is CASSERRGANTEVFF.

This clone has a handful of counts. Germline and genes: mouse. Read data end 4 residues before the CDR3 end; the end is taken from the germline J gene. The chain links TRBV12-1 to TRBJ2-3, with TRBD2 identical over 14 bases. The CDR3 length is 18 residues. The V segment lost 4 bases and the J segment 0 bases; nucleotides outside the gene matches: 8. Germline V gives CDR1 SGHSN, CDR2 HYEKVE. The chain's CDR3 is CASSLSGTGGASAETLYF. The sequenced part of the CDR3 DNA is TGTGCCAGCTCCCTCTCCGGGACTGGGGGGGCTAGTGCAGAA.

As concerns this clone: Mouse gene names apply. The CDR3 bases that were read are TGCACCTGCAGTGCAGATTGGGGGAATGCT. Its translation is CTCSADWGNA. The complete CDR3 reads CTCSADWGNAEQFF. The chain links TRBV1 to TRBJ2-1; possibly TRBD2 for D (6 bases). The read falls 4 residues short of the CDR3 end, and the missing part is taken from the germline J gene. The germline V gene has CDR1 NSQYPW and CDR2 LRSPGD (reference sequence). The length of the CDR3 is 14 residues. V gave up 0 bases and J gave up 5 bases, with 8 bases separating them.

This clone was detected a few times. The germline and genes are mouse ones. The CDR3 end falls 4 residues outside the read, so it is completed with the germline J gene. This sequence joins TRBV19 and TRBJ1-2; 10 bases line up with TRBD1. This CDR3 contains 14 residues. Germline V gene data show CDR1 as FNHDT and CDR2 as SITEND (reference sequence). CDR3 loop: CASSPGTGESDYTF. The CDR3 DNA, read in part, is TGTGCCAGCAGTCCTGGGACAGGGGAATCC.

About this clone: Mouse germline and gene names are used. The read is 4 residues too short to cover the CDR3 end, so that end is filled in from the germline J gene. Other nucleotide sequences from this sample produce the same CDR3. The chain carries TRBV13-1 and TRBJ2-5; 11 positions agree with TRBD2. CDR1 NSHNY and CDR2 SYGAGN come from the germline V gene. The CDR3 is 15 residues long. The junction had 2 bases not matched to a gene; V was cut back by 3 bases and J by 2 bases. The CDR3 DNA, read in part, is TGTGCCAGCAGTGGGGGGACTGGGGGCCAAGAC. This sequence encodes CASSGGTGGQD. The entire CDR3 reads CASSGGTGGQDTQYF.

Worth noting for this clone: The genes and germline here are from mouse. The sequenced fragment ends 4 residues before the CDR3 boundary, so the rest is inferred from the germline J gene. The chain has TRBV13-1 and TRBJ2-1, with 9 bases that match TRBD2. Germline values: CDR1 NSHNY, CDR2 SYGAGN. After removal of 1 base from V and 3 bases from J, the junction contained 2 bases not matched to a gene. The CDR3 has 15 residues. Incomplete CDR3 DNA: TGTGCCAGCAGTGATTCACTGGGGGGCTATGCT. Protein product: CASSDSLGGYA. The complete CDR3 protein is CASSDSLGGYAEQFF.

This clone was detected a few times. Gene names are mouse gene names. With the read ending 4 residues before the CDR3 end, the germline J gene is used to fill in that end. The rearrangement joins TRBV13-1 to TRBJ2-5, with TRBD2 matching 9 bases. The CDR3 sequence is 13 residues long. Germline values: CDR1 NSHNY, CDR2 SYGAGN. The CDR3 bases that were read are TGTGCCAGCAGTGAACTGGGGGGAGAC. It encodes CASSELGGD. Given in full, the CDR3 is CASSELGGDTQYF.

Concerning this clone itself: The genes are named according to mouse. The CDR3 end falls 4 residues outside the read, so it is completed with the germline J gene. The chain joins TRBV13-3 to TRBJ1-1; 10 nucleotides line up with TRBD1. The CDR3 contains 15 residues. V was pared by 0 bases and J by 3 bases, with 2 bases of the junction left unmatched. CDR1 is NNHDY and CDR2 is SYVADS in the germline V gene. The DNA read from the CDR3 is TGTGCCAGCAGTGATGTTGGGACAGGGGACACA. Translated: CASSDVGTGDT. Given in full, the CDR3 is CASSDVGTGDTEVFF.

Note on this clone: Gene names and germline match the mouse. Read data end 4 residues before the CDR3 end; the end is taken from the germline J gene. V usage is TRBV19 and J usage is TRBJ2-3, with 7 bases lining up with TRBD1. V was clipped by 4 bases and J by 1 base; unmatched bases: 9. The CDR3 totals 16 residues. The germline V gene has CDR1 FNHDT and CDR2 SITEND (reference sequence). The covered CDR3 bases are TGTGCCAGCAGTCATGGGACAGCAAAAGGTGCAGAA. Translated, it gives CASSHGTAKGAE. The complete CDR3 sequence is CASSHGTAKGAETLYF.

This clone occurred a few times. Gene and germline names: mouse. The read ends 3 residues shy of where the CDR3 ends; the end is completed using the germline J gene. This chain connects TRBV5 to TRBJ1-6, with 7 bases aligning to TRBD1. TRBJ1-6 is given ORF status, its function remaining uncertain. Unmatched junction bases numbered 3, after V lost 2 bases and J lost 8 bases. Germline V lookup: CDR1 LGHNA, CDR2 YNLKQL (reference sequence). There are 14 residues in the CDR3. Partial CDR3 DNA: TGTGCCAGCAGCCAATCTCAGGGGGATTCGCCC. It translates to CASSQSQGDSP. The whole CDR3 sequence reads CASSQSQGDSPLYF.

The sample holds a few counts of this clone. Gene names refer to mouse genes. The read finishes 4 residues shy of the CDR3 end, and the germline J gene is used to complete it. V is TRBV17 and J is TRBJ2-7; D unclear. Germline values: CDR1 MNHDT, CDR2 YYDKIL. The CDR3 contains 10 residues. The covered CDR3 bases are TGTGCTAGCAGAACATAT. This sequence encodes CASRTY. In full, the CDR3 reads CASRTYEQYF.

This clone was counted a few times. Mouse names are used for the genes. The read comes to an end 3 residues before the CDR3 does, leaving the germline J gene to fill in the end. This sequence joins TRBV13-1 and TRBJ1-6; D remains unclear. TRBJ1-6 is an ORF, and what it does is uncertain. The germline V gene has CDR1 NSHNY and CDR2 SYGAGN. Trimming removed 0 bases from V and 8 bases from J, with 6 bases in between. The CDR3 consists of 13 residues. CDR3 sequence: CASSDAVDSPLYF. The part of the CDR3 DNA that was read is TGTGCCAGCAGTGATGCTGTGGATTCGCCC.

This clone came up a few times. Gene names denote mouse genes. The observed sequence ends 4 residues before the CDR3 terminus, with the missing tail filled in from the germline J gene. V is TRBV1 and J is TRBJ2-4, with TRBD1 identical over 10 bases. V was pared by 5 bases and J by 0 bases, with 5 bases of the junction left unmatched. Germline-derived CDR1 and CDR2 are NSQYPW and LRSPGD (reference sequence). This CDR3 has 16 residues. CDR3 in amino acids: CTCSPRTGGSQNTLYF. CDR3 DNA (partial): TGCACCTGCAGTCCTCGGACAGGGGGAAGTCAAAAC.